One sample yielded the 5 T cell receptor beta chains listed below, sequenced in a study of blood T cells in healthy people across ages. Through a sample-barcoded 5' primer and a J-beta primer mix, a second PCR was run for roughly 6 to 12 cycles. In TCRdb, the 5' RACE reads were re-called with MiXCR into one record per CDR3 protein. The sample has some 750,000 distinct CDR3 sequences; about 24% are singletons. Source material: blood. These receptors all stem from a man between 70 and 80 years old in good health.

The sample holds a few counts of this clonotype. The CDR3 spells CASSPKWDRGTDTQYF. As DNA, the CDR3 is TGCGCCAGCAGCCCAAAGTGGGACAGGGGCACAGATACGCAGTATTTT. The chain recombines TRBV4-3 with TRBJ2-3, with 9 bases lining up with TRBD1. This CDR3 contains 16 residues. V dropped 4 bases and J dropped 1; count of bases not matched to a gene: 6. The germline gives CDR1 LGHNA, CDR2 YSLEER.

This clonotype was recorded at least ten times. This chain uses TRBV7-6 with TRBJ1-1, with D possibly matching TRBD1 (6 bases). Trimming cost V 5 bases and J 1 base, with 8 bases left between them. This CDR3 is built from 13 residues. CDR1 SGHVS and CDR2 FNYEAQ come from the germline V gene. CDR3 nucleotides: TGTGCCAGCAGCGTACAGGGGAACACTGAAGCTTTCTTT. Translating gives CASSVQGNTEAFF.

This clonotype has just a few counts. J is TRBJ1-5 and V is TRBV12-3 or TRBV12-4, with a tentative D call TRBD1 (5 bases). This CDR3 comprises 14 residues. V lost 7 bases, J lost 1 base, and 11 bases lay in between. The CDR3 reads CASNRGQSNQPQHF. Here the CDR3 DNA reads TGTGCCAGCAATCGTGGACAAAGCAATCAGCCCCAGCATTTT.

The chain carries TRBV7-2 and TRBJ1-5, with TRBD1 matching 7 bases. J was trimmed by 7 bases and V by 1 base; bases with no gene match: 4. From germline, CDR1 is SGHTA and CDR2 FQGNSA. The CDR3 covers 14 residues. The CDR3 is CASSLVQGKQPQHF. DNA for the CDR3: TGTGCCAGCAGCTTAGTACAGGGGAAACAGCCCCAGCATTTT.

V and J are TRBV20-1 and TRBJ1-1; 9 nucleotides align to TRBD1. V shed 5 bases, J shed 0 bases, and the junction held 7 bases outside the gene matches. The CDR3 spans 15 residues. Germline loops: CDR1 DFQATT, CDR2 SNEGSKA (reference sequence). The CDR3 DNA sequence: TGCAGTGCTCCAGGACAGGGGACCCTGAACACTGAAGCTTTCTTT. This encodes CSAPGQGTLNTEAFF.